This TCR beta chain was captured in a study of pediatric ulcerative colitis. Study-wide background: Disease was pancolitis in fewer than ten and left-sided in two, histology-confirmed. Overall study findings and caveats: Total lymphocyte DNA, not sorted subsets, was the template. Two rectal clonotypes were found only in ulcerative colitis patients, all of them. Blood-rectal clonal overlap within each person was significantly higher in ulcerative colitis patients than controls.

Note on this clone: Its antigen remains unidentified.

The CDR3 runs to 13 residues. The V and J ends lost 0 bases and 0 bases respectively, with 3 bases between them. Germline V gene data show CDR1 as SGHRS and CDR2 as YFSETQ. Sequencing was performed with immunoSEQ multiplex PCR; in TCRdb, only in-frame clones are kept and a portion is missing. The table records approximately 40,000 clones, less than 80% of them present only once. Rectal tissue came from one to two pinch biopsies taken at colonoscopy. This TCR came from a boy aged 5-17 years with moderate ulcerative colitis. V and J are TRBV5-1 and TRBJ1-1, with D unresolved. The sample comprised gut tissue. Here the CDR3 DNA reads TGCGCCAGCAGCTTGGTAGTGAACACTGAAGCTTTCTTT. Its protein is CASSLVVNTEAFF.